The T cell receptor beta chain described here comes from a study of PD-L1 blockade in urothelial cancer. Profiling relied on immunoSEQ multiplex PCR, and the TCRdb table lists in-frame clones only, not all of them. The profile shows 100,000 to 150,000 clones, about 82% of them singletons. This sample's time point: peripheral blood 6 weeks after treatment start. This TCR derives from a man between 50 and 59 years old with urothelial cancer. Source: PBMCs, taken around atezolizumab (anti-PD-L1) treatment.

The CDR3 region has the DNA TGTGCCAGCAGACCTTCGACAGGGATGAACACTGAAGCTTTCTTT. This codes for CASRPSTGMNTEAFF. The chain carries TRBV28 and TRBJ1-1; the match to TRBD1 covers 7 bases. The CDR3 length is 15 residues. The ends lost 6 bases at V and 0 bases at J; junction bases unmatched: 7. CDR1 is MDHEN and CDR2 is SYDVKM in the germline V gene.